A single sample is the source of the 9 T cell receptor beta chains below, sequenced in a study of follicular helper T cells after annual influenza vaccination. Noted time point: 2015-2016 season, 7 days after influenza vaccination. Sequencing was performed with immunoSEQ multiplex PCR; in TCRdb, only in-frame clones are kept and a portion is missing. This table holds roughly 6,600 clones, roughly 83% found once. The sample here was CXCR5+ CD38- circulating T follicular helper cells from blood, taken 7 days after influenza vaccination. As for subset: circulating Tfh, non-naive CD4+CXCR5+PD-1+ (ICOS+CD38+ or ICOS-CD38-). The receptors were gathered from an adult who received the influenza vaccine.

The chain carries TRBV5-4 and TRBJ2-3, with 7 bases fitting TRBD2. V shed 4 bases, J shed 3 bases, and the junction held 5 bases outside the gene matches. The CDR3 is made up of 14 amino acids. CDR1 is SGHNT, CDR2 YYREEE, per germline (reference sequence). CDR3 amino acids: CASSQLLATDTQYF. DNA of the CDR3: TGTGCCAGCAGCCAATTACTAGCGACAGATACGCAGTATTTT.

This chain joins TRBV5-1 and TRBJ1-4, with 9 bases aligning to TRBD1. Losses at the gene ends were 0 bases for V and 7 bases for J; bases not matched to a gene: 7. Germline CDR1 is SGHRS and CDR2 is YFSETQ. The CDR3 sequence is 16 residues long. For the CDR3, the DNA is TGCGCCAGCAGCTTGGATGCCTCGGGACAGGGTGAAAAACTGTTTTTT. Protein sequence: CASSLDASGQGEKLFF.

The rearrangement links TRBV29-1 to TRBJ2-2, with TRBD2 matching 9 bases. J lost 5 bases, V lost 4 bases, and 8 bases had no gene match. Germline V gives CDR1 SQVTM, CDR2 ANQGSEA. CDR3 size: 15 residues. In nucleotides, the CDR3 is TGCAGCGTTGGGTTAGCGGGAGATATAACCGGGGAGCTGTTTTTT. Translating gives CSVGLAGDITGELFF.

In its sample, this clone was seen a few times. This chain connects TRBV5-1 to TRBJ2-7, with 8 bases aligning to TRBD2. Trimming removed 3 bases from V and 0 bases from J; junction bases left unmatched: 5. CDR3 size: 15 residues. Germline V gives CDR1 SGHRS, CDR2 YFSETQ. The CDR3 coding sequence is TGCGCCAGCAGCTCCTTAGCGGGGCCCTCCTACGAGCAGTACTTC. Translation: CASSSLAGPSYEQYF.

The chain couples TRBV5-4 to TRBJ2-2, with 7 bases lining up with TRBD1. After removal of 4 bases from V and 0 bases from J, the junction contained 6 bases not matched to a gene. This CDR3 is 16 amino acids long. Germline V lookup: CDR1 SGHNT, CDR2 YYREEE (reference sequence). Written as DNA, the CDR3 is TGTGCCAGCAGCCCAGGGGGAGTCACGAACACCGGGGAGCTGTTTTTT. Protein sequence: CASSPGGVTNTGELFF.

The rearrangement joins TRBV7-2 to TRBJ2-7; D gene ambiguous. Looked up from germline, CDR1 is SGHTA and CDR2 is FQGNSA. V was trimmed by 5 bases and J by 2 bases, leaving 16 bases between them. The CDR3 has 15 amino acids. CDR3 residues: CASSLTSLFTYEQYF. The CDR3 coding sequence is TGTGCCAGCAGCCTTACCTCACTTTTCACCTACGAGCAGTACTTC.

The genes are TRBV28 and TRBJ2-6, with unresolved D. Trimming left V 7 bases short and J 7 bases short, with 20 bases between. CDR3 size: 16 residues. Germline V gene lookup returns CDR1 MDHEN and CDR2 SYDVKM. The CDR3 bases are TGTGCCAGCAAACCCATCCGGGCCGGCCAAGCCAACGTCCTGACTTTC. This sequence encodes CASKPIRAGQANVLTF.

CDR3 in amino acids: CASSQERTGTSYEQYF. CDR3 DNA sequence: TGCGCCAGCAGCCAAGAGAGGACAGGGACCTCCTACGAGCAGTACTTC. This chain joins TRBV4-1 and TRBJ2-5, with 8 bases that match TRBD1. The J call may be mistaken, given a closer DNA end match to TRBJ2-7. Germline values: CDR1 MGHRA, CDR2 YSYEKL. The CDR3 contains 16 residues.

The V and J genes are TRBV30 and TRBJ2-3; D gene unclear. Trimming shortened V by 1 base and J by 3 bases, and 8 bases separated the two germline ends. Germline lookup yields CDR1 GTSNPN and CDR2 SVGIG (reference sequence). The length of the CDR3 is 13 residues. CDR3 DNA: TGTGCCTGGAGTGGACCACAAACAGATACGCAGTATTTT. It is translated as CAWSGPQTDTQYF.